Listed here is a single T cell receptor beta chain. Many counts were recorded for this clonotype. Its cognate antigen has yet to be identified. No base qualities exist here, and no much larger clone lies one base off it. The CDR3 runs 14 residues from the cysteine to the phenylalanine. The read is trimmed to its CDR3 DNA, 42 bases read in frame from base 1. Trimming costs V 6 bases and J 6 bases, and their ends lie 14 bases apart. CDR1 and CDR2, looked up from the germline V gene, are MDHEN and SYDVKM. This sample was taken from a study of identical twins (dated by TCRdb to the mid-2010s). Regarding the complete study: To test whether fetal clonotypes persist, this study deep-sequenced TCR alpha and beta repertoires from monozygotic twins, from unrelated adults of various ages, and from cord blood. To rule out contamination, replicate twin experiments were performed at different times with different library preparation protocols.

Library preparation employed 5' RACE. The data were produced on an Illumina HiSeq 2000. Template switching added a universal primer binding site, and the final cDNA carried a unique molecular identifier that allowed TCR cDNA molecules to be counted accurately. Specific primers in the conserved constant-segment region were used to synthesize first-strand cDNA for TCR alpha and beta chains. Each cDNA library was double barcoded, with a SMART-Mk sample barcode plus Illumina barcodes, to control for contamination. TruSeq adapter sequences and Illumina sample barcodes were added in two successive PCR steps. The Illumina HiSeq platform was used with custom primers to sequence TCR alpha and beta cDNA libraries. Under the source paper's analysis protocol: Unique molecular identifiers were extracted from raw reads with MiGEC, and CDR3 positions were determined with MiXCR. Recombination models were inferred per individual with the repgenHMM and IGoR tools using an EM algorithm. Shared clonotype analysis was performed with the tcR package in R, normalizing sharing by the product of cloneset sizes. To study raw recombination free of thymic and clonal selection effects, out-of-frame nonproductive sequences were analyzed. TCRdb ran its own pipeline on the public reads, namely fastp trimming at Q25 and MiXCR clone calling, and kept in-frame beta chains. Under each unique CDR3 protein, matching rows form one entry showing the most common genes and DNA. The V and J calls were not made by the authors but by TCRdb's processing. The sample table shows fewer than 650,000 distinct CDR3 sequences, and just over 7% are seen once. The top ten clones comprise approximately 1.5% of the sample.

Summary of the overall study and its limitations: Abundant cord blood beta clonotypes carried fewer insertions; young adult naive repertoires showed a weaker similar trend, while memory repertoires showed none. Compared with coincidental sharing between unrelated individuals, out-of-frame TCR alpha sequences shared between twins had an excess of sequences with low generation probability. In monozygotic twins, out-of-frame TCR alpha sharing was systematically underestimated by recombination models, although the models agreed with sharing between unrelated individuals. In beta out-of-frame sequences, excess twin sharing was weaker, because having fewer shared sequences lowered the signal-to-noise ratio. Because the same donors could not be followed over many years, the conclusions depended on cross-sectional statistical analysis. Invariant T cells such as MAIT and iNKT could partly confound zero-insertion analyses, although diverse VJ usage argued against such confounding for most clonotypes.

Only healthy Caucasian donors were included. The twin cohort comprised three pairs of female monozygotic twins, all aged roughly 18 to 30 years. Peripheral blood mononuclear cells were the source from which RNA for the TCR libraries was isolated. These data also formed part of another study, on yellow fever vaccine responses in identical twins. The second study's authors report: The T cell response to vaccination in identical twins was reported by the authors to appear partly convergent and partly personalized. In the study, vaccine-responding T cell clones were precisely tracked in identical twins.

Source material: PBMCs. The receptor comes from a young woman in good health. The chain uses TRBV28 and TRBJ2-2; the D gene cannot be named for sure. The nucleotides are TGTGCCAGCAGGCTAATCGTAAATCCCGGGGAGCTGTTTTTT. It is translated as CASRLIVNPGELFF.